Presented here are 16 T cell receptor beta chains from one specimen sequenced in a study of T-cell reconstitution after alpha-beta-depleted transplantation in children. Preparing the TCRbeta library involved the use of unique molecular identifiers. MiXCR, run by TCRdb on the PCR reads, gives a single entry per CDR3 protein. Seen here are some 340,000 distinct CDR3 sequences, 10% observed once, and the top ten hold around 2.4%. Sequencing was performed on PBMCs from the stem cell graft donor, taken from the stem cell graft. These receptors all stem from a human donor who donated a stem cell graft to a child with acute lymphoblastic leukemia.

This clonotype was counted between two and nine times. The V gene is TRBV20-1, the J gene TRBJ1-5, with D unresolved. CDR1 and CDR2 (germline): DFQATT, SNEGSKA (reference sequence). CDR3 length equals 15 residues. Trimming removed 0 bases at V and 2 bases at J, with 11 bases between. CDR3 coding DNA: TGCAGTGCTAGAGATGCGTCAGGAGGCAATCAGCCCCAGCATTTT. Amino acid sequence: CSARDASGGNQPQHF.

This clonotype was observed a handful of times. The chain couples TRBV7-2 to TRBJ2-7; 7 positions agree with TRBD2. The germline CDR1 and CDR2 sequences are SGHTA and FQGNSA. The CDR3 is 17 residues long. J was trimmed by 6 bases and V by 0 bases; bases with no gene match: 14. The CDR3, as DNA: TGTGCCAGCAGCTTAGCGTCCCTAGCGGCGGGGAATTCCGAGCAGTACTTC. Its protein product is CASSLASLAAGNSEQYF.

As DNA, the CDR3 is TGTGCCAGCAGCTTAAACTTCGGGAGAGGAGAGACCCAGTACTTC. It is translated as CASSLNFGRGETQYF. The chain combines TRBV7-8 with TRBJ2-5; possible D gene TRBD2, 6 bases. CDR3 length: 15 amino acids. Germline V gene sequence: CDR1 SGHVS, CDR2 FQNEAQ. V gave up 2 bases and J gave up 4 bases, with 14 bases separating them.

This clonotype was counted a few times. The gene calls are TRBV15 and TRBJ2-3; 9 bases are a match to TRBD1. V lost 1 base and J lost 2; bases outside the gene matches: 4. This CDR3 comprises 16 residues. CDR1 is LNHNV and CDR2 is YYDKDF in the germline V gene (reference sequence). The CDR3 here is CATSRGTGDSTDTQYF. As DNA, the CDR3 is TGTGCCACCAGCAGAGGGACAGGGGACTCCACAGATACGCAGTATTTT.

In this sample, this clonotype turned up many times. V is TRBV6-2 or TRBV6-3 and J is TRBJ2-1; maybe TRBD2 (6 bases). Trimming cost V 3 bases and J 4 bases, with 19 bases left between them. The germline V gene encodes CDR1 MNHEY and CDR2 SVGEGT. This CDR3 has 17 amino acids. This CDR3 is CASSYNSGPHKYNEQFF. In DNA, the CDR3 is TGTGCCAGCAGTTATAACAGCGGGCCGCACAAGTACAATGAGCAGTTCTTC.

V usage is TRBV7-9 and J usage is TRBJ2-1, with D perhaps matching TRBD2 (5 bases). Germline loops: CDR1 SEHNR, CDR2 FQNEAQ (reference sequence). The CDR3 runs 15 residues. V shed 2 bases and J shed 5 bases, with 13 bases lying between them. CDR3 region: CASSLTIGLNNEQFF. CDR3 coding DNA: TGTGCCAGCAGCTTAACGATAGGACTGAACAATGAGCAGTTCTTC. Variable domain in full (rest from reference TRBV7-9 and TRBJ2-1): DTGVSQNPRHKITKRGQNVTFRCDPISEHNRLYWYRQTLGQGPEFLTYFQNEAQLEKSRLLSDRFSAERPKGSFSTLEIQRTEQGDSAMYLCASSLTIGLNNEQFFGPGTRLTVL.

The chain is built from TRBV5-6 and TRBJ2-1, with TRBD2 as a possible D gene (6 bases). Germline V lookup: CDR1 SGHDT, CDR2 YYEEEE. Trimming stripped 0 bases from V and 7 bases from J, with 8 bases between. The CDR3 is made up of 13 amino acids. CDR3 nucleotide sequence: TGTGCCAGCAGCTTGGGACTAGAGAATGAGCAGTTCTTC. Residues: CASSLGLENEQFF.

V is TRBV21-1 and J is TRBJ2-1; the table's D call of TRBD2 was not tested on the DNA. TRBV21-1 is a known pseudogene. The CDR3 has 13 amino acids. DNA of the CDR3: TGTGCCAGCAGCAAGGAGGAATACAATGAGCAGTTCTTC. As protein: CASSKEEYNEQFF.

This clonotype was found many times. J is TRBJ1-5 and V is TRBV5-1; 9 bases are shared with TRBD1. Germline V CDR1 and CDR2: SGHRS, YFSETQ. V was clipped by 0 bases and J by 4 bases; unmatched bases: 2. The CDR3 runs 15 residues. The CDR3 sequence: CASSLAGTGNQPQHF. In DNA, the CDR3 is TGCGCCAGCAGCTTGGCCGGGACAGGGAATCAGCCCCAGCATTTT.

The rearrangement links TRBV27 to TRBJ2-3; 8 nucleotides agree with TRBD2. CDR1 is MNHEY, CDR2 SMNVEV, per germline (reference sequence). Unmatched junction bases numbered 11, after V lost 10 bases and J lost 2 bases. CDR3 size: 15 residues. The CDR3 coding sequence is TGTGCCACAACAAAAAGCGGGAGAAACACAGATACGCAGTATTTT. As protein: CATTKSGRNTDTQYF.

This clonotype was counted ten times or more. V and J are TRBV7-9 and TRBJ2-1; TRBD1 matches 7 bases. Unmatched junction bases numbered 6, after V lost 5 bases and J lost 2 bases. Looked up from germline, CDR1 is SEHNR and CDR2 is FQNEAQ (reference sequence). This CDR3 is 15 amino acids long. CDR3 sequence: CASSRTGTAYNEQFF. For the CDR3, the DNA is TGTGCCAGCAGCCGCACCGGGACAGCCTACAATGAGCAGTTCTTC.

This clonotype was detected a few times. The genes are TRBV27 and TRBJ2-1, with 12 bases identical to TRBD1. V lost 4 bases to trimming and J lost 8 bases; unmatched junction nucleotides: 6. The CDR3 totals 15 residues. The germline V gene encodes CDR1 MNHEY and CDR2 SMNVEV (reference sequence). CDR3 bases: TGTGCCAGCAGTTCCCGGGACAGGGGGCTCGATGAGCAGTTCTTC. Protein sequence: CASSSRDRGLDEQFF.

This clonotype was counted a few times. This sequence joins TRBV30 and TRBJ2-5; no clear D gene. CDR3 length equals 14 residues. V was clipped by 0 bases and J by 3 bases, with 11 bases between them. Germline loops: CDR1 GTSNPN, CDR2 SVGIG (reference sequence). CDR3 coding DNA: TGTGCCTGGAGTGTAAGAGGCCTAAAAGAGACCCAGTACTTC. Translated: CAWSVRGLKETQYF.

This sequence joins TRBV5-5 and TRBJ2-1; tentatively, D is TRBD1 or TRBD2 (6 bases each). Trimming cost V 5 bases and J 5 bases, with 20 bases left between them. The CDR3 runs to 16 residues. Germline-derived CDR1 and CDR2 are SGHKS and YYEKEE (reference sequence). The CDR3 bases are TGTGCCAGCAGGGCGGTGTTACGAGGGGGGAACAATGAGCAGTTCTTC. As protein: CASRAVLRGGNNEQFF.

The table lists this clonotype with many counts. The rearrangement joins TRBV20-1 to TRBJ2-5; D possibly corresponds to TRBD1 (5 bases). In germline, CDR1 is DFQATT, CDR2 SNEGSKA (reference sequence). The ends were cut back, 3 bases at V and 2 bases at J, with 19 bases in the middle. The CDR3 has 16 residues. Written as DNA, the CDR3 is TGCAGTGCTAGTTTCGCAAGGGCAGGGCCACAAGAGACCCAGTACTTC. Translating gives CSASFARAGPQETQYF.

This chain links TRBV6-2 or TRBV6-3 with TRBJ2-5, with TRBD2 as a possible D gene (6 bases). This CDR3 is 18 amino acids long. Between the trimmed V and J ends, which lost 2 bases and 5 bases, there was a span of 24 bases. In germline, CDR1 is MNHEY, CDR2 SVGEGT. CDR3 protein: CASSYPGWATGEVETQYF. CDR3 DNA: TGTGCCAGCAGTTACCCCGGATGGGCGACGGGAGAGGTTGAGACCCAGTACTTC.